The rows below give T cell receptor beta chains drawn from one sample of a study of blood T cells in healthy people across ages. TCRdb itself ran the 5' RACE reads through MiXCR, one entry per CDR3 protein. Among around 1,900,000 distinct CDR3 sequences listed, about two fifths were seen once. Sample: blood. Receptor source: a human donor in good health. CDR3s include the opening cysteine and the closing phenylalanine or tryptophan. D genes are given only for firm matches. Some rows mark clone size as missing; the rest say once, few, many or name a class of expanded clone.

size	D	V	J	CDR3	DNA
.	.	TRBV27	TRBJ1-6	CASSLNWRVPLHF	TGTGCCAGCAGCCTGAATTGGCGCGTACCCCTCCACTTT
.	.	TRBV7-9	TRBJ2-7	CASSPGLERGSYEQYF	TGTGCCAGCAGCCCAGGGCTCGAACGGGGCTCCTACGAGCAGTACTTC
.	TRBD1	TRBV20-1	TRBJ1-2	CSAPSGTGVYGYTF	TGCAGTGCTCCTTCCGGGACAGGGGTCTATGGCTACACCTTC
.	.	TRBV6-5	TRBJ1-2	CASSYVRGRWNGYTF	TGTGCCAGCAGTTACGTCCGGGGCCGCTGGAATGGCTACACCTTC
few	.	TRBV20-1	TRBJ2-7	CSARVDLYEQYF	TGCAGTGCTAGGGTAGATCTCTACGAGCAGTACTTC
.	.	TRBV7-8	TRBJ2-5	CASKTGQETQYF	TGTGCCAGCAAGACAGGCCAAGAGACCCAGTACTTC
few	TRBD2	TRBV20-1	TRBJ2-1	CSPSLAGGSAVDEQFF	TGCAGTCCTAGTCTGGCGGGGGGCTCCGCGGTAGATGAGCAGTTCTTC
few	.	TRBV7-2	TRBJ2-5	CASARHGRTETQYF	TGTGCCAGCGCCCGTCATGGACGTACGGAGACCCAGTACTTC
.	.	TRBV4-3	TRBJ2-2	CASSQAVRGAGAGELFF	TGCGCCAGCAGCCAAGCAGTCCGGGGGGCCGGGGCCGGGGAGCTGTTTTTT
.	.	TRBV7-8	TRBJ2-5	CASSSTRILRRQKTQYF	TGTGCCAGCAGCTCGACCCGGATCCTAAGGCGCCAGAAGACCCAGTACTTC
.	.	TRBV7-6	TRBJ1-6	CASSQAERNSPLHF	TGTGCCAGCAGCCAAGCCGAGAGGAATTCACCCCTCCACTTT
few	.	TRBV12-3/TRBV12-4	TRBJ2-3	CASSQRLSDTQYF	TGTGCCAGCAGTCAGCGGTTGTCAGATACGCAGTATTTT
.	.	TRBV7-8	TRBJ2-7	CVSSGYPWQLNFGNHEQYF	TGTGTCAGCAGCGGATACCCTTGGCAGCTGAATTTTGGGAATCACGAGCAGTACTTC
few	.	TRBV27	TRBJ1-2	CATYSPNGYTF	TGTGCCACCTATAGTCCTAATGGCTACACCTTC
.	TRBD2	TRBV27	TRBJ2-1	CASSSLSGGAVGSYNEQFF	TGTGCCAGCAGTTCACTTAGCGGGGGGGCCGTAGGGTCCTACAATGAGCAGTTCTTC
few	TRBD1	TRBV6-2/TRBV6-3	TRBJ1-5	CASSDRDRGLLGNQPQHF	TGTGCCAGCAGTGACCGGGACAGGGGGCTACTAGGCAATCAGCCCCAGCATTTT
once	TRBD2	TRBV20-1	TRBJ2-1	CSVGTSGGAYNEQFF	TGCAGTGTTGGGACTAGCGGGGGGGCGTACAATGAGCAGTTCTTC
.	.	TRBV3-1	TRBJ1-3	CASSQTASGNTIYF	TGTGCCAGCAGTCAGACGGCCTCTGGAAACACCATATATTTT
.	.	TRBV4-1	TRBJ2-1	CASSQEGAGHSYNEQFF	TGCGCCAGCAGCCAAGAAGGGGCGGGGCACTCCTACAATGAGCAGTTCTTC
.	TRBD2	TRBV2	TRBJ2-3	CASSSAGEAIDTQYF	TGTGCCAGCAGTAGCGCGGGGGAGGCCATAGATACGCAGTATTTT
.	TRBD1	TRBV2	TRBJ2-5	CASSEVTGHQETQYF	TGTGCCAGCAGTGAAGTGACAGGGCACCAAGAGACCCAGTACTTC
few	TRBD2	TRBV5-1	TRBJ2-7	CASSSGLAGSQKLYEQYF	TGCGCCAGCAGCTCCGGACTAGCGGGGAGCCAAAAACTCTACGAGCAGTACTTC
.	.	TRBV5-1	TRBJ1-4	CASSSLGSNEKLFF	TGCGCCAGCAGCTCCCTGGGGTCTAATGAAAAACTGTTTTTT
few	.	TRBV7-2	TRBJ2-7	CASSLVRDWGEQYF	TGTGCCAGCAGCTTAGTCCGGGATTGGGGTGAGCAGTACTTC
few	.	TRBV6-2/TRBV6-3	TRBJ2-1	CASSPLGRGLWYNEQFF	TGTGCCAGCAGCCCCCTAGGGAGGGGGCTTTGGTACAATGAGCAGTTCTTC
.	.	TRBV24-1	TRBJ2-1	CATSELENEQFF	TGTGCCACCAGTGAGCTCGAGAATGAGCAGTTCTTC
.	TRBD2	TRBV7-3	TRBJ2-5	CANSRAGEETQYF	TGTGCCAACAGCAGAGCGGGGGAAGAGACCCAGTACTTC
.	.	TRBV4-3	TRBJ1-1	CASSQDSSGQLEAFF	TGCGCCAGCAGCCAAGATTCGTCGGGACAACTTGAAGCTTTCTTT
.	TRBD1	TRBV18	TRBJ2-1	CASSTRQGSQETQFF	TGTGCCAGCTCAACGAGACAGGGTTCACAAGAGACCCAGTTCTTC
.	.	TRBV5-5	TRBJ2-5	CASSFNRIQETQYF	TGTGCCAGCAGCTTCAACAGGATCCAAGAGACCCAGTACTTC
.	TRBD1	TRBV5-6	TRBJ2-2	CASSLPTGGRITGELFF	TGTGCCAGCAGCTTGCCTACAGGGGGCAGGATAACCGGGGAGCTGTTTTTT
.	TRBD1	TRBV12-3/TRBV12-4	TRBJ2-5	CASILTGGPQAGETQYF	TGTGCCAGCATCCTGACAGGGGGCCCGCAAGCGGGGGAGACCCAGTACTTC
.	.	TRBV7-9	TRBJ2-7	CASSFDRRSSYEQYF	TGTGCCAGCAGTTTTGACAGACGCTCCTCCTACGAGCAGTACTTC
many	TRBD1	TRBV29-1	TRBJ2-7	CSAWAGQAGSYEQYF	TGCAGCGCATGGGCGGGACAGGCGGGTTCCTACGAGCAGTACTTC
.	.	TRBV2	TRBJ2-5	CASSVLSRETQYF	TGTGCCAGCAGTGTCTTGAGCCGAGAGACCCAGTACTTC
.	.	TRBV7-9	TRBJ2-3	CASTGFYTDTQYF	TGTGCCAGTACAGGGTTTTACACAGATACGCAGTATTTT
.	.	TRBV6-5	TRBJ1-2	CASSGPEGYGYTF	TGTGCCAGCAGCGGACCCGAGGGCTATGGCTACACCTTC
.	TRBD1	TRBV24-1	TRBJ2-7	CATSTGDSYEQYF	TGTGCCACCTCGACAGGGGACTCCTACGAGCAGTACTTC
.	.	TRBV27	TRBJ2-3	CACEALFGDTQYF	TGTGCCTGCGAGGCTCTGTTTGGAGATACGCAGTATTTT
once	.	TRBV4-3	TRBJ1-4	CASSQGPTRTRRGEKLFF	TGCGCCAGCAGCCAAGGGCCGACAAGGACCCGGCGCGGTGAAAAACTGTTTTTT
.	TRBD1	TRBV11-1	TRBJ2-6	CASSLDRGLAGANVLTF	TGTGCCAGCAGCTTAGACAGGGGGCTTGCTGGGGCCAACGTCCTGACTTTC
few	.	TRBV6-6	TRBJ2-5	CASSYSAGRETQYF	TGTGCCAGCAGTTACTCAGCAGGGCGGGAGACCCAGTACTTC
.	TRBD2	TRBV7-3	TRBJ2-3	CASSLIPGLAGGPSDTQYF	TGTGCCAGCAGCTTAATCCCGGGACTAGCGGGGGGGCCCTCAGATACGCAGTATTTT
.	TRBD1	TRBV6-6	TRBJ2-3	CASNRFTGTGSTDTQYF	TGTGCCAGCAACCGATTTACCGGGACAGGTAGCACAGATACGCAGTATTTT
.	.	TRBV3-1	TRBJ1-2	CASSQAPLGVNYGYTF	TGTGCCAGCAGCCAAGCCCCCCTAGGGGTGAACTATGGCTACACCTTC
few	TRBD1	TRBV7-9	TRBJ1-5	CANSLAGTGGQPQHF	TGTGCCAACAGCTTAGCGGGGACAGGGGGTCAGCCCCAGCATTTT
few	.	TRBV24-1	TRBJ2-3	CATSALGGGVTDTQYF	TGTGCCACCAGTGCCCTAGGGGGGGGAGTTACAGATACGCAGTATTTT
.	TRBD2	TRBV4-3	TRBJ2-1	CASSQDVASGGLLNNEQFF	TGCGCCAGCAGCCAAGATGTTGCTAGCGGGGGATTGTTAAACAATGAGCAGTTCTTC
.	.	TRBV19	TRBJ2-1	CARWIRTGRYNEQFF	TGTGCCAGGTGGATCAGAACAGGGCGCTACAATGAGCAGTTCTTC
.	TRBD2	TRBV6-2/TRBV6-3	TRBJ2-5	CASRRSGGQETQYF	TGTGCCAGCAGACGCAGCGGGGGGCAAGAGACCCAGTACTTC
once	TRBD2	TRBV10-3	TRBJ2-2	CAISEPSSGTTGELFF	TGTGCCATCAGTGAGCCGTCTAGCGGAACCACCGGGGAGCTGTTTTTT
few	.	TRBV7-8	TRBJ2-7	CASSLDTVYEQYF	TGTGCCAGCAGCCTAGACACCGTCTACGAGCAGTACTTC
few	.	TRBV7-8	TRBJ2-5	CASSLEKVFSGNQETQYF	TGTGCCAGCAGCTTAGAGAAGGTTTTTAGTGGTAATCAAGAGACCCAGTACTTC
.	TRBD1	TRBV12-3/TRBV12-4	TRBJ2-1	CASSFGQGWFF	TGTGCCAGCAGTTTCGGACAGGGCTGGTTCTTC
few	.	TRBV4-2	TRBJ2-3	CASSQDIGARSTDTQYF	TGTGCCAGCAGCCAAGATATCGGGGCACGGAGCACAGATACGCAGTATTTT